These T cell receptor beta chains were read from a single sample in a study of blood T cell repertoires in COVID-19. The method was immunoSEQ multiplex PCR; TCRdb's version includes in-frame clones alone and lacks a portion of them. This sample has 200,000 to 300,000 clones; 81% occur once, and the top ten carry approximately 7.2%. Sequenced: peripheral blood. These receptor sequences come from a woman of 80 years or more with acute or convalescent COVID-19. Both conserved end residues are part of each CDR3. A D gene is named only where the DNA matches it firmly. Expanded clones are given a class, and other clones once, few, many or no size at all.

J | D | V | size | CDR3 | DNA
TRBJ2-3 | NA | TRBV6-4 | NA | CASSLEISTDTQYF | TGTGCCAGCAGCCTAGAAATAAGCACAGATACGCAGTATTTT
TRBJ2-1 | TRBD2 | TRBV4-1 | NA | CASSPWTSGNEQFF | TGCGCCAGCAGCCCCTGGACTAGCGGCAATGAGCAGTTCTTC
TRBJ1-1 | TRBD1 | TRBV6-4 | NA | CASRAGTGEFTEAFF | TGTGCCAGCAGAGCAGGGACAGGGGAGTTCACTGAAGCTTTCTTT
TRBJ2-7 | TRBD2 | TRBV5-1 | NA | CASSRDWGGSGEQYF | TGCGCCAGCAGCAGAGACTGGGGCGGGAGCGGAGAGCAGTACTTC
TRBJ2-7 | NA | TRBV7-2 | NA | CASSSSSSDSYEQYF | TGTGCCAGCAGCTCATCGAGCAGCGACTCCTACGAGCAGTACTTC
TRBJ1-5 | NA | TRBV7-9 | NA | CASSFGGNDQPQHF | TGTGCCAGCAGTTTTGGGGGGAACGATCAGCCCCAGCATTTT
TRBJ1-4 | NA | TRBV28 | NA | CASTLPGHSEKLFF | TGTGCCAGCACCTTACCGGGACATTCTGAAAAACTGTTTTTT
TRBJ1-3 | NA | TRBV2 | NA | CASTGQLLYSGNTIYF | TGTGCCAGCACGGGACAACTTTTATACTCTGGAAACACCATATATTTT
TRBJ2-2 | TRBD1 | TRBV25-1 | NA | CASSKGTGRQGELFF | TGTGCCAGCAGTAAAGGGACAGGGCGTCAGGGGGAGCTGTTTTTT
TRBJ2-4 | TRBD2 | TRBV5-1 | NA | CASKPSGTSVENIQYF | TGCGCCAGCAAGCCTTCCGGGACTAGCGTCGAAAACATTCAGTACTTC
TRBJ2-3 | TRBD1 | TRBV27 | NA | CASSPQGGITDTQYF | TGTGCCAGCAGTCCACAGGGGGGAATCACAGATACGCAGTATTTT
TRBJ2-3 | NA | TRBV9 | few | CASSVERGTDTQYF | TGTGCCAGCAGCGTAGAAAGGGGTACAGATACGCAGTATTTT
TRBJ1-6 | NA | TRBV5-4 | NA | CASSLASTGAYPLHF | TGTGCCAGCAGCTTGGCGTCGACAGGAGCTTACCCCCTCCACTTT
TRBJ1-1 | TRBD1 | TRBV24-1 | once | CATRVTGGFIVAFF | TGTGCCACCAGGGTAACAGGGGGCTTCATTGTAGCTTTCTTT
TRBJ2-1 | TRBD2 | TRBV5-8 | NA | CASSLLAGLSYNEQFF | TGTGCCAGCAGCTTACTAGCGGGACTTTCCTACAATGAGCAGTTCTTC
TRBJ2-1 | NA | TRBV29-1 | few | CSVEFLFKSYNEQFF | TGCAGCGTTGAATTTTTGTTCAAGAGTTACAATGAGCAGTTCTTC
TRBJ1-1 | NA | TRBV6-1 | few | CASSEHRDWDTEAFF | TGTGCCAGCAGTGAACACAGGGATTGGGACACTGAAGCTTTCTTT
TRBJ2-5 | TRBD1 | TRBV5-1 | NA | CASSSAAGGQETQYF | TGCGCCAGCAGTTCGGCGGCAGGGGGCCAGGAGACCCAGTACTTC
TRBJ2-3 | TRBD1 | TRBV5-4 | NA | CASSLVDRAGTDTQYF | TGTGCCAGCAGCTTAGTAGACAGGGCGGGCACAGATACGCAGTATTTT
TRBJ1-4 | TRBD1 | TRBV6-5 | NA | CASSQTGPFEKLFF | TGTGCCAGCAGCCAGACAGGGCCTTTTGAAAAACTGTTTTTT